One T cell receptor (beta chain) is described in this entry. Antigen: not known. The data derive from a study of T cells expressing NK-cell markers. The CDR3 has 15 amino acids. The germline V gene has CDR1 KGHSH and CDR2 LQKENI. General study points: Six or seven donors carried dominant NKG2C+ clonotypes that made up about 1.0-7.5% of their CD8+ T cells.

TCRdb reprocessed the 5' RACE reads and reports one entry per CDR3 protein, with no DNA. This sample's table has some 280,000 distinct CDR3 sequences. The specimen sequenced was blood T cells: a sorted CD56 or NKG2C T cell subset, CD4+ or CD8+ T cells, or bulk PBMC T cells (not recorded which). J is TRBJ1-1 and V is TRBV18. This receptor was obtained from a man younger than 35 in good health. CDR3 region: CASSPRVDTSTEAFF.